The next 22 T cell receptor beta chains were all read from a single sample in a study of blood T cell repertoires in COVID-19. Libraries were prepared by immunoSEQ multiplex PCR; TCRdb keeps only in-frame clonotypes and omits some of them. Of tens of thousands of clones detected, roughly 88% appear once; the ten largest clones hold about 8.1%. The sequencing sample was made of peripheral blood. These receptors all stem from a man under 40 with acute or convalescent COVID-19.

The J gene is TRBJ2-7, the V gene TRBV20-1, with 8 nucleotides matching TRBD2. Germline-derived CDR1 and CDR2 are DFQATT and SNEGSKA (reference sequence). Unmatched junction bases numbered 12, after V lost 4 bases and J lost 7 bases. This CDR3 comprises 14 residues. The CDR3 coding sequence is TGCAGTGCTACTGAATCGGGACTAGACTATGAGCAGTACTTC. Protein: CSATESGLDYEQYF.

V usage is TRBV28 and J usage is TRBJ1-2, with D hard to call. With 1 base removed from V and 3 bases from J, the gap between germline ends came to 3 bases. Germline V gene lookup returns CDR1 MDHEN and CDR2 SYDVKM. The CDR3 length is 12 residues. CDR3 protein: CASSLSDYGYTF. The CDR3, as DNA: TGTGCCAGCAGTTTATCGGACTATGGCTACACCTTC.

The CDR3 protein is CASSALAGVEETQYF. The CDR3 DNA reads TGTGCCAGCAGCGCACTAGCGGGAGTAGAGGAGACCCAGTACTTC. The V gene is TRBV11-1, the J gene TRBJ2-5, with 11 bases aligning to TRBD2. V trimming: 5 bases; J trimming: 5 bases; junction bases outside the gene matches: 7. The CDR3 length is 15 residues. The germline gives CDR1 SGHAT, CDR2 FQDESV (reference sequence).

V usage is TRBV2 and J usage is TRBJ2-1, with a tentative D call TRBD2 (6 bases). With 7 bases removed from V and 5 bases from J, the gap between germline ends came to 12 bases. The CDR3 has 13 residues. CDR1 is SNHLY and CDR2 is FYNNEI in the germline V gene. In nucleotides, the CDR3 is TGTGCCAGCACAAACTCGGGGGACAATGAGCAGTTCTTC. Protein product: CASTNSGDNEQFF.

The chain is built from TRBV18 and TRBJ2-3, with D unclear. The germline V and J ends were trimmed by 6 bases and 1 base, with 11 bases remaining between them. CDR3 length equals 14 residues. Germline V CDR1 and CDR2: KGHSH, LQKENI. The CDR3 here is CASSKNRGTDTQYF. CDR3 coding DNA: TGTGCCAGCTCCAAAAATCGGGGCACAGATACGCAGTATTTT.

The genes are TRBV23-1 and TRBJ1-6; possibly TRBD1 for D (6 bases). TRBV23-1 is identified as an open reading frame with a role that is uncertain. The CDR3 length is 17 residues. V was clipped by 1 base and J by 9 bases, with 19 bases between them. This chain's CDR3 is CASSQWSTETTGSPLHF. In DNA form, the CDR3 reads TGCGCCAGCAGTCAATGGTCCACGGAAACGACAGGTTCACCCCTCCACTTT.

The gene calls are TRBV7-2 and TRBJ2-1, with a weak D call TRBD2 (5 bases). V lost 6 bases, J lost 8 bases, and 14 bases lay in between. This CDR3 comprises 13 residues. Germline values: CDR1 SGHTA, CDR2 FQGNSA. The CDR3 region has the DNA TGTGCCAGCAGGACTACAATTACGTATGAGCAGTTCTTC. Translation gives CASRTTITYEQFF.

This chain uses TRBV7-2 with TRBJ1-6; TRBD1 agrees at 9 bases. Germline CDR1 SGHTA, CDR2 FQGNSA. The length of the CDR3 is 14 residues. The junction had 7 bases not matched to a gene; V was cut back by 6 bases and J by 10 bases. The CDR3 sequence: CASSTGTGLSPLHF. The CDR3 DNA is TGTGCCAGCAGTACCGGGACAGGGTTGTCACCCCTCCACTTT.

This CDR3 is CASSPGGGRAGYGYTF. Written as DNA, the CDR3 is TGTGCCAGCAGCCCGGGTGGAGGGAGGGCCGGCTATGGCTACACCTTC. The V and J genes are TRBV7-9 and TRBJ1-2; no clear D. The CDR3 covers 16 residues. V was clipped by 5 bases and J by 4 bases, with 20 bases between them. Germline CDR1 SEHNR, CDR2 FQNEAQ (reference sequence).

The V call is TRBV2, the J call TRBJ2-3, with a weak D call TRBD1 (5 bases). The CDR3 spans 15 residues. Germline V gene lookup returns CDR1 SNHLY and CDR2 FYNNEI. Trimming removed 1 base at V and 3 bases at J, with 11 bases between. The CDR3 is CASSEGQSVTDTQYF. CDR3 nucleotides: TGTGCCAGCAGTGAAGGACAGTCTGTAACAGATACGCAGTATTTT.

The rearrangement joins TRBV9 to TRBJ2-5, with 11 nucleotides matching TRBD2. Germline-derived CDR1 and CDR2 are SGDLS and YYNGEE. Trimming took 4 bases from V and 2 from J; bases not matched to a gene: 4. CDR3 size: 15 residues. CDR3 amino acids: CASSPGTSGQETQYF. The DNA for the CDR3 is TGTGCCAGCAGCCCCGGGACTAGCGGACAAGAGACCCAGTACTTC.

V usage is TRBV19 and J usage is TRBJ1-5, with D perhaps TRBD1 (6 bases). This CDR3 region has 15 residues. V was pared by 7 bases and J by 0 bases, with 13 bases between. The V gene's germline CDR1 is LNHDA and CDR2 SQIVND (reference sequence). The CDR3, as DNA: TGTGCCAGTACCGTACAGGGAAATAGCAATCAGCCCCAGCATTTT. Protein sequence: CASTVQGNSNQPQHF.

The chain joins TRBV9 to TRBJ2-5; weak D call: TRBD1 (5 bases). Trimming shortened V by 0 bases and J by 1 base, and 7 bases separated the two germline ends. Germline CDR1 reads SGDLS; CDR2 reads YYNGEE. The CDR3 is 14 residues long. The CDR3 coding sequence is TGTGCCAGCAGCGTAGTCGACAGCCAAGAGACCCAGTACTTC. Translating it yields CASSVVDSQETQYF.

The rearrangement uses TRBV7-9 and TRBJ2-1; D remains ambiguous. The CDR3 loop spans 12 amino acids. V was pared by 1 base and J by 12 bases, with 10 bases between. CDR1 is SEHNR, CDR2 FQNEAQ, per germline (reference sequence). The CDR3: CASSLGGMGQFF. In nucleotides, the CDR3 is TGTGCCAGCAGCTTAGGCGGAATGGGGCAGTTCTTC.

This clone appeared a single time. The V and J genes are TRBV19 and TRBJ2-7, with D unclear. Per the germline V gene, CDR1 is LNHDA and CDR2 is SQIVND (reference sequence). CDR3 size: 14 residues. Between the trimmed V and J ends, which lost 5 bases and 2 bases, there was a span of 13 bases. The CDR3 coding sequence is TGTGCCAGTAGTCCTACCGGGTTGACCTACGAGCAGTACTTC. This gives the protein CASSPTGLTYEQYF.

The chain couples TRBV19 to TRBJ1-4, with 8 positions matching TRBD1. V lost 4 bases, J lost 2 bases, and 3 bases stayed unmatched. This CDR3 contains 15 residues. Germline CDR1 is LNHDA and CDR2 is SQIVND (reference sequence). In DNA form, the CDR3 reads TGTGCCAGTAGTAGGGGACAGGCGACTAATGAAAAACTGTTTTTT. This codes for CASSRGQATNEKLFF. Complete variable domain (other parts from reference TRBV19 and TRBJ1-4): DGGITQSPKYLFRKEGQNVTLSCEQNLNHDAMYWYRQDPGQGLRLIYYSQIVNDFQKGDIAEGYSVSREKKESFPLTVTSAQKNPTAFYLCASSRGQATNEKLFFGSGTQLSVL.

This chain's CDR3 is CAWSVPGSNTIYF. The CDR3 coding sequence is TGTGCCTGGAGTGTACCGGGGTCTAACACCATATATTTT. The V call is TRBV30, the J call TRBJ1-3, with D unresolved. Trimming shortened V by 0 bases and J by 7 bases, and 10 bases separated the two germline ends. The V gene's germline CDR1 is GTSNPN and CDR2 SVGIG (reference sequence). The CDR3 has 13 amino acids.

V is TRBV10-3 and J is TRBJ2-3, with 9 bases aligning to TRBD2. Trimming cost V 8 bases and J 4 bases; bases outside gene matches: 13. Germline-derived CDR1 and CDR2 are ENHRY and SYGVKD. The CDR3 is made up of 16 amino acids. The CDR3 sequence: CAISIGGGGRADTQYF. DNA of the CDR3: TGTGCCATCTCGATCGGAGGGGGCGGGAGGGCAGATACGCAGTATTTT.

The rearrangement links TRBV30 to TRBJ2-7; a weak D match, TRBD1 (6 bases). V lost 2 bases, J lost 2 bases, and 7 bases lay in between. Germline CDR1 GTSNPN, CDR2 SVGIG (reference sequence). The CDR3 consists of 12 residues. CDR3 sequence reads: CAWSTGPYEQYF. The CDR3 DNA follows: TGTGCCTGGAGTACAGGGCCCTACGAGCAGTACTTC.

The chain uses TRBV19 and TRBJ1-5, with D possibly matching TRBD1 (6 bases). Trimming removed 4 bases at V and 7 bases at J, with 11 bases between. Germline loops: CDR1 LNHDA, CDR2 SQIVND (reference sequence). The CDR3 loop spans 13 amino acids. The CDR3 sequence: CASSTQGIQPQHF. In nucleotides, the CDR3 is TGTGCCAGTAGTACGCAGGGGATCCAGCCCCAGCATTTT.

The chain joins TRBV14 to TRBJ2-1, with 7 bases that match TRBD1. The length of the CDR3 is 14 residues. The V gene end was trimmed by 7 bases and the J gene end by 5 bases; junction bases not matched to a gene: 8. The germline V gene has CDR1 SGHDN and CDR2 FVKESK. The CDR3 DNA follows: TGTGCCAGCAAAAGGGGGACAGCCGACAATGAGCAGTTCTTC. It is translated as CASKRGTADNEQFF.

The chain links TRBV7-2 to TRBJ2-7; 7 bases align to TRBD2. Trimming removed 5 bases from V and 4 bases from J; junction bases left unmatched: 8. This CDR3 region has 14 residues. Germline V gene sequence: CDR1 SGHTA, CDR2 FQGNSA. The CDR3 sequence: CASSQREGRYEQYF. DNA of the CDR3: TGTGCCAGCAGCCAGAGGGAGGGGCGGTACGAGCAGTACTTC.